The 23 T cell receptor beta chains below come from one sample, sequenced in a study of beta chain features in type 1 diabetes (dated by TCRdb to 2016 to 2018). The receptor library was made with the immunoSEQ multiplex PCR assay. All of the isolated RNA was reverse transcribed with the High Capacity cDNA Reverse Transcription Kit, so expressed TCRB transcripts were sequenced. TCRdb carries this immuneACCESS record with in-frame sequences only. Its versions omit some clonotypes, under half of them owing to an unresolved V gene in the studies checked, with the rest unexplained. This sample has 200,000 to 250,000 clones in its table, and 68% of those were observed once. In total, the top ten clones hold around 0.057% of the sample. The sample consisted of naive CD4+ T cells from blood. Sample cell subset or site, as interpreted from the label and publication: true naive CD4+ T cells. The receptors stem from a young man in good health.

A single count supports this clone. The CDR3 coding sequence is TGTGCCAGCACCTCGACAGTTGCAAGGGAGCAGTTCTTC. Its protein is CASTSTVAREQFF. The chain carries TRBV6-5 and TRBJ2-1; D is perhaps TRBD1 (5 bases). The CDR3 has 13 residues. V shed 7 bases and J shed 10 bases, with 17 bases lying between them. Germline V gene lookup returns CDR1 MNHEY and CDR2 SVGAGI.

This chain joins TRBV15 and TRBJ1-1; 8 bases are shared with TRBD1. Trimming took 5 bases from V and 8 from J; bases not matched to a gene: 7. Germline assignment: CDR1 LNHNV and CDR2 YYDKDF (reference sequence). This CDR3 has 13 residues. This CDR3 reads CATSGSRGLEAFF. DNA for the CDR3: TGTGCCACCAGCGGGAGCAGGGGGCTCGAAGCTTTCTTT. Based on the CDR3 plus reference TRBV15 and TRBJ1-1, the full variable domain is DAMVIQNPRYQVTQFGKPVTLSCSQTLNHNVMYWYQQKSSQAPKLLFHYYDKDFNNEADTPDNFQSRRPNTSFCFLDIRSPGLGDTAMYLCATSGSRGLEAFFGQGTRLTVV.

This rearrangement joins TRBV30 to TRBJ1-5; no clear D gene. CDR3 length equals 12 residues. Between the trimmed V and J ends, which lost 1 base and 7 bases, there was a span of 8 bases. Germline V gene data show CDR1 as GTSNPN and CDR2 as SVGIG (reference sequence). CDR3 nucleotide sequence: TGTGCCTGGAGTGGCCTCTCACAGCCCCAGCATTTT. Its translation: CAWSGLSQPQHF.

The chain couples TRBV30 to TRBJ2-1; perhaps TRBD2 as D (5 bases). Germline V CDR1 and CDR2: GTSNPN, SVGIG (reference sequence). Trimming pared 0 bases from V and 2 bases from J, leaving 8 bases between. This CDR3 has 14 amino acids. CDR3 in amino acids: CAWSVGLAYNEQFF. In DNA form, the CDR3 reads TGTGCCTGGAGTGTAGGACTCGCCTACAATGAGCAGTTCTTC.

CDR3 sequence: CASSAPPGSGELFF. The CDR3 nucleotides are TGTGCCAGCAGCGCCCCCCCAGGGTCCGGGGAGCTGTTTTTT. V is TRBV9 and J is TRBJ2-2, with D possibly TRBD1 on 5 matching bases. Germline V gene lookup returns CDR1 SGDLS and CDR2 YYNGEE. Trimming stripped 3 bases from V and 6 bases from J, with 12 bases between. The CDR3 runs 14 residues.

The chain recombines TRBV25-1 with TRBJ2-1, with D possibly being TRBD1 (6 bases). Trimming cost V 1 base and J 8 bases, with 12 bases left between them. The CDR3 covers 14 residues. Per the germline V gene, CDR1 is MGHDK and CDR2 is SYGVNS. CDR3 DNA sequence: TGTGCCAGCAGTGAATTTCAGGGGTCGGATGAGCAGTTCTTC. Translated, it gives CASSEFQGSDEQFF.

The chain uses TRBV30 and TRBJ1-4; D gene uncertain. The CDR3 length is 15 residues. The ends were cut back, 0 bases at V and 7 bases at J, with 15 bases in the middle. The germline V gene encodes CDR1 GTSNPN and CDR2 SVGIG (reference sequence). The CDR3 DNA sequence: TGTGCCTGGAGTGTAGCCCGTGGGGTTAGTGAAAAACTGTTTTTT. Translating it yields CAWSVARGVSEKLFF.

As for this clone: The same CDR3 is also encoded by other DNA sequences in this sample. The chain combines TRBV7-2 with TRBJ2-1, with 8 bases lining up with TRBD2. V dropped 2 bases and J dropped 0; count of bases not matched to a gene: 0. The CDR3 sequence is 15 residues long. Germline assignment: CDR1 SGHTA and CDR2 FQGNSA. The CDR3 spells CASSLSGSSYNEQFF. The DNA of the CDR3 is TGTGCCAGCAGCTTAAGCGGGAGCTCCTACAATGAGCAGTTCTTC.

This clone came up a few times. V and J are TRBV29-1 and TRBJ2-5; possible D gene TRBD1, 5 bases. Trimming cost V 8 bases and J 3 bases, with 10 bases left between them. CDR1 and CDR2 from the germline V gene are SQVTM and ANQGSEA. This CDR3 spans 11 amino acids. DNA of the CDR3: TGCAGCATCGAGGACAAAGAGACCCAGTACTTC. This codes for CSIEDKETQYF.

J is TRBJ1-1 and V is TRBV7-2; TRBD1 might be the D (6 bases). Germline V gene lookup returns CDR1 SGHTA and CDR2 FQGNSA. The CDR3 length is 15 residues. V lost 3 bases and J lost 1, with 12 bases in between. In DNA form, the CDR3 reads TGTGCCAGCAGCTTCAAGGGACACCCGAACACTGAAGCTTTCTTT. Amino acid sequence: CASSFKGHPNTEAFF.

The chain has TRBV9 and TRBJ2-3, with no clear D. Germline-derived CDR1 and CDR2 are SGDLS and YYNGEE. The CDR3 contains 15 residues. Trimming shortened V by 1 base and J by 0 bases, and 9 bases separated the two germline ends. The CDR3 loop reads CASSVSPASTDTQYF. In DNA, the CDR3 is TGTGCCAGCAGCGTATCACCAGCTAGCACAGATACGCAGTATTTT.

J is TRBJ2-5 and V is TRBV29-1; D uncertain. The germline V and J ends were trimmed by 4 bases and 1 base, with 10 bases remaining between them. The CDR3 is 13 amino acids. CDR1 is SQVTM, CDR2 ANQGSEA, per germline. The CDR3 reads CSVAENSQETQYF. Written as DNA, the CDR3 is TGCAGCGTTGCGGAGAACTCCCAAGAGACCCAGTACTTC.

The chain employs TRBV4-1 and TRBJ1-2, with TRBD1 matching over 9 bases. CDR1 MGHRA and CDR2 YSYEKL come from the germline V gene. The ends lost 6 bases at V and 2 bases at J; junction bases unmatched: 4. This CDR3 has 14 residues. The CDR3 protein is CASRDRGRNYGYTF. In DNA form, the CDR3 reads TGCGCCAGCAGGGACAGGGGACGAAACTATGGCTACACCTTC.

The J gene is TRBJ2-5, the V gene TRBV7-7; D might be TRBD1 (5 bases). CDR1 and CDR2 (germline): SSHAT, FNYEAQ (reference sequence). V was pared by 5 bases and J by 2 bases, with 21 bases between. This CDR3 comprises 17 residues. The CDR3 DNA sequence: TGTGCCAGCAGCGCAGAACGGCGTACAGGAGTACAAGAGACCCAGTACTTC. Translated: CASSAERRTGVQETQYF.

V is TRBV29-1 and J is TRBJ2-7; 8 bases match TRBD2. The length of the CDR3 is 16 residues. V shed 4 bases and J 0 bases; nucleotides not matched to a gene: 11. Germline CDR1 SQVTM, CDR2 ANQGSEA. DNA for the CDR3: TGCAGCGTTGTGGCGCTAGCGGGCCGAAGCTCCTACGAGCAGTACTTC. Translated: CSVVALAGRSSYEQYF.

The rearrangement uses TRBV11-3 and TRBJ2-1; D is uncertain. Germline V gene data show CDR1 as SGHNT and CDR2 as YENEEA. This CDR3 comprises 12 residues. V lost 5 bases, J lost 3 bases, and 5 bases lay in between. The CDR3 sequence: CASSGVYNEQFF. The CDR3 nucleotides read TGTGCCAGCAGCGGCGTCTACAATGAGCAGTTCTTC.

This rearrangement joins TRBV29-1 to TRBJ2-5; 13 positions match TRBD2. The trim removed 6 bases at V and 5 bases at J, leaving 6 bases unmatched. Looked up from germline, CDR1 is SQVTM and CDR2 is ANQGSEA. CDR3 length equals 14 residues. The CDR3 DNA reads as TGCAGCGTGACCGGGACTAGCGGGACGGAGACCCAGTACTTC. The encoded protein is CSVTGTSGTETQYF.

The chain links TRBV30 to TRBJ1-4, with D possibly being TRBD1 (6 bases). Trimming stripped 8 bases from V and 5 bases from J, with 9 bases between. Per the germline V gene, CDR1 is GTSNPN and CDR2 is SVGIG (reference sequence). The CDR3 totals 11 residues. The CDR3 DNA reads TGTGCCCTTACAGGGAATGAAAAACTGTTTTTT. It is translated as CALTGNEKLFF.

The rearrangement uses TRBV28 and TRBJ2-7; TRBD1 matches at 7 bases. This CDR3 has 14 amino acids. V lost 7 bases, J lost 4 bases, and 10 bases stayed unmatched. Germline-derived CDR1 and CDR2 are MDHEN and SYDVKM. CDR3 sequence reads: CASTVTGAEYEQYF. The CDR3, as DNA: TGTGCCAGCACTGTAACAGGGGCCGAATACGAGCAGTACTTC.

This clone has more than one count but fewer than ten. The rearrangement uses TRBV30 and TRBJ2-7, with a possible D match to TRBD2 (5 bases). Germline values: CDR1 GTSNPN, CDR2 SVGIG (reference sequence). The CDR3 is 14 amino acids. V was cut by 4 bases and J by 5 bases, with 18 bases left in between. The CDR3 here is CAWMLGVSGNEQYF. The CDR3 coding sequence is TGTGCCTGGATGTTAGGTGTATCGGGGAACGAGCAGTACTTC.

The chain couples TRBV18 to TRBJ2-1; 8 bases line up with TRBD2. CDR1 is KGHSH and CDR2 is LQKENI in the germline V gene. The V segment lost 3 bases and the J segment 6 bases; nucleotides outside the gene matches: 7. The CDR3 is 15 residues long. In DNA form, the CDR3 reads TGTGCCAGCTCACCGGGACTAGAAGCGGTCAATGAGCAGTTCTTC. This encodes CASSPGLEAVNEQFF.

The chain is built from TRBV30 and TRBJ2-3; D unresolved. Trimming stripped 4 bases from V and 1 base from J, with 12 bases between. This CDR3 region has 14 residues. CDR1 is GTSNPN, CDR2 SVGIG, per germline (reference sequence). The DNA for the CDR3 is TGTGCCTGGAAGTATGGCTCTCGCACAGATACGCAGTATTTT. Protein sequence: CAWKYGSRTDTQYF.

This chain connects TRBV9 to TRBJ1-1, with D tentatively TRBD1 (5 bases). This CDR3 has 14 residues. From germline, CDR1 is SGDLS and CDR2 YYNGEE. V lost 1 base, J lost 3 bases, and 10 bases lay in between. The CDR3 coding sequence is TGTGCCAGCAGCGTAAGGACAAGGGACACTGAAGCTTTCTTT. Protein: CASSVRTRDTEAFF.